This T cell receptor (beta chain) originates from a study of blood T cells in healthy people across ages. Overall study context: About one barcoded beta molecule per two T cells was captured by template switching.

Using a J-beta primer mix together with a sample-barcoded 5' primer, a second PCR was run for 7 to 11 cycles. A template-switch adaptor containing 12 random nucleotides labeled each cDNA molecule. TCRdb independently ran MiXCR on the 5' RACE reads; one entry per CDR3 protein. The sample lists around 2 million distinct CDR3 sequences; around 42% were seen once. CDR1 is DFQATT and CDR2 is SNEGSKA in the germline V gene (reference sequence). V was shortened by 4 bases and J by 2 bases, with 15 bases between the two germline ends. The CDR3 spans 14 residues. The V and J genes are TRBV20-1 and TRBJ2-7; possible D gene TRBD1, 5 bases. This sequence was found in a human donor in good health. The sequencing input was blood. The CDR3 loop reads CSAIGMGQAYEQYF. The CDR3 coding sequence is TGCAGTGCTATTGGGATGGGGCAGGCCTACGAGCAGTACTTC.